This T cell receptor (beta chain) was sequenced for a study of shared clonotypes between healthy human individuals. Overall study context: CD4 naive and CD4 memory each took three plates per donor, while CD8 naive took two and CD8 memory one.

General study findings and limits: Sampling included only blood; tissue repertoires likely differ.

Each subset's genomic DNA was shared equally among a number of immunoSEQ plates. This table comes from immunoSEQ multiplex PCR, and its TCRdb copy is limited to in-frame clones, with some not included. The sample gives fewer than 2.5 million clones, approximately 94% of which show up once; approximately 0.35% is in the top ten. On this clone itself: Its antigen is not known. This CDR3 is also generated by other DNA sequences in the sample.

Sequenced sample: naive CD4+ T cells from PBMCs. The subset here: CD45RA+ positively selected. This TCR came from a man aged 18 to 35 in good health. Some clones in this sample may be carry-over from other donors' samples.

The CDR3 DNA reads as TGTGCCAGCAGCTTAGTTGGGGGAGAGACCCAGTACTTC. It yields the protein CASSLVGGETQYF. V usage is TRBV7-6 and J usage is TRBJ2-5; D is possibly TRBD1 or TRBD2 (5 bases each). This CDR3 spans 13 amino acids. Germline values: CDR1 SGHVS, CDR2 FNYEAQ. The V end was cut by 1 base, the J end by 4 bases, with 7 bases between. Looking up the rest from reference TRBV7-6 and TRBJ2-5 gives the full variable domain: GAGVSQSPRYKVTKRGQDVALRCDPISGHVSLYWYRQALGQGPEFLTYFNYEAQQDKSGLPNDRFSAERPEGSISTLTIQRTEQRDSAMYRCASSLVGGETQYFGPGTRLLVL.